Listed here is a single T cell receptor (beta chain). This entry belongs to a study of blood T cell repertoires in COVID-19. In the study overall: Sites in the United States, Italy and Spain provided acute and convalescent COVID-19 samples. Sources were T cells, B-cell-depleted T cells, or PBMCs; the material itself was cDNA or gDNA.

Per the study methods: Cell counts per sample came from amplifying reference gene primers. Only in-frame clones appear in the TCRdb table, and some are missing; sequencing was by immunoSEQ multiplex PCR. V and J calls and clone size follow that table, whereas D and trimming were derived from the DNA. Among hundreds of thousands of clones listed, 80% to 90% were seen once. The length of the CDR3 is 13 residues. CDR1 SEHNR and CDR2 FQNEAQ come from the germline V gene (reference sequence). Trimming removed 1 base from V and 6 bases from J; junction bases left unmatched: 2. The V and J genes are TRBV7-9 and TRBJ1-2; TRBD1 agrees at 7 bases. The sequence derives from a woman aged 25 to 45 with acute or convalescent COVID-19. The sample consisted of peripheral blood. CDR3 DNA sequence: TGTGCCAGCAGCTTAGGACAGGGAGATGGCTACACCTTC. This translates into CASSLGQGDGYTF.